This is a list of T cell receptor beta chains from one sample in a study of blood T cell repertoires in COVID-19. TCRdb's table, derived via immunoSEQ multiplex PCR, lists solely in-frame clones and lacks some. The sample holds approximately 190,000 clones, about 88% seen once. Material for sequencing was PBMCs or T cells enriched from blood (not recorded which). The receptor source for this set is a middle-aged woman in a cohort exposed to, infected with or recovered from COVID-19 (not recorded which). Both conserved end residues are part of each CDR3. Fields, in order: D gene, clone size, J gene, V gene, CDR3 DNA, CDR3 protein. The D gene is left open where the match is weak. Clone sizes are given selectively: once, few, many, or a class where the clone is expanded.

. | . | TRBJ2-7 | TRBV5-4 | TGTGCCAGCAGCTTTTCAAGCCATGCCTACGAGCAGTACTTC | CASSFSSHAYEQYF
. | . | TRBJ1-3 | TRBV6-5 | TGTGCCAGCAGTTATCCGACAGCCTCTGGAAACACCATATATTTT | CASSYPTASGNTIYF
. | . | TRBJ1-4 | TRBV7-9 | TGTGCCAGCAGCCTAAGACAGCTATCTGCAACTAATGAAAAACTGTTTTTT | CASSLRQLSATNEKLFF
. | . | TRBJ1-4 | TRBV30 | TGTGCCTGGAGTGTTGCAGGGGTGGAAAAACTGTTTTTT | CAWSVAGVEKLFF
. | . | TRBJ1-5 | TRBV12-3/TRBV12-4 | TGTGCCAGCTCCCAGAATTCCAATCAGCCCCAGCATTTT | CASSQNSNQPQHF
. | . | TRBJ1-3 | TRBV6-4 | TGTGCCAGCAGGTTGACGTCGAGGTCCGACTCTGGAAACACCATATATTTT | CASRLTSRSDSGNTIYF
TRBD2 | . | TRBJ2-1 | TRBV7-9 | TGTGCCAGCAGCCCAACTCGACTAGCGGGAGTTCATGAGCAGTTCTTC | CASSPTRLAGVHEQFF
TRBD2 | . | TRBJ2-7 | TRBV10-2 | TGCGCCAGCAGTGTCGGCGCGGGAGGCCCCTACGAGCAGTACTTC | CASSVGAGGPYEQYF
. | . | TRBJ1-1 | TRBV10-3 | TGTGCCATCAGTGATTCTGGGGGCTCGGACACTGAAGCTTTCTTT | CAISDSGGSDTEAFF
TRBD1 | . | TRBJ2-7 | TRBV10-1 | TGCGCCAGCAGTTCGACAGGGCGGTACGAGCAGTACTTC | CASSSTGRYEQYF
TRBD1 | . | TRBJ2-5 | TRBV27 | TGTGCCAGCAGTTCCAAAACAGGGGATAGGAAAGAGACCCAGTACTTC | CASSSKTGDRKETQYF
. | . | TRBJ2-5 | TRBV6-2/TRBV6-3 | TGTGCCAGCAGTGGGACGACGGAGGGTGGAGAGACCCAGTACTTC | CASSGTTEGGETQYF
. | . | TRBJ1-2 | TRBV29-1 | TGCAGCGTTGACAGGGAGGTTGGCTACACCTTC | CSVDREVGYTF
. | . | TRBJ1-2 | TRBV2 | TGTGCCTACGTGGGGGCTCTAATGGGCTACACCTTC | CAYVGALMGYTF
. | . | TRBJ1-6 | TRBV13 | TGTGCCAGCAGCAACCGCGGGGGGGACCCCAATAATTCACCCCTCCACTTT | CASSNRGGDPNNSPLHF
. | few | TRBJ1-1 | TRBV25-1 | TGTGCCAGCAGTGAATCCCAGGGAAAGAGCACTGAAGCTTTCTTT | CASSESQGKSTEAFF
TRBD1 | . | TRBJ1-1 | TRBV5-5 | TGTGCCAGCAGCTTGGACAGGGGGACTGAAGCTTTCTTT | CASSLDRGTEAFF
TRBD2 | . | TRBJ2-3 | TRBV18 | TGTGCCAGCTCACCACGGGAGGGGCGAACAGATACGCAGTATTTT | CASSPREGRTDTQYF
. | . | TRBJ2-3 | TRBV27 | TGTGCCAGCAGTTTTTTTCCGGGAGCGACTAGCACAGATACGCAGTATTTT | CASSFFPGATSTDTQYF
. | . | TRBJ2-1 | TRBV10-1 | TGCGCCAGCAGTTCCCTAGCGAAATACAATGAGCAGTTCTTC | CASSSLAKYNEQFF
. | . | TRBJ2-2 | TRBV6-4 | TGTGCCAGCAGTGACTCGGCAGGTTCGGACACCGGGGAGCTGTTTTTT | CASSDSAGSDTGELFF
. | . | TRBJ1-2 | TRBV7-2 | TGTGCCAGCAGCCCCCACGAGTATGGCTACACCTTC | CASSPHEYGYTF
TRBD1 | . | TRBJ2-7 | TRBV6-5 | TGTGCCAGCAGTTTGTCCAGGGGGTACTACGAGCAGTACTTC | CASSLSRGYYEQYF
. | . | TRBJ2-3 | TRBV5-1 | TGCGCCAGCAGCTTGGTAAACCAGGGGGGAGATACGCAGTATTTT | CASSLVNQGGDTQYF
TRBD2 | . | TRBJ2-1 | TRBV19 | TGTGCCAGTAGTATAGCGGCTAGCGGGAGGGACAATGAGCAGTTCTTC | CASSIAASGRDNEQFF
. | . | TRBJ1-1 | TRBV4-1 | TGCGCCAGCAGCCAGGCCTCGGGGATGAACACTGAAGCTTTCTTT | CASSQASGMNTEAFF
TRBD2 | . | TRBJ2-1 | TRBV27 | TGTGCCAGCTTGACGAGCGGGAACTACAATGAGCAGTTCTTC | CASLTSGNYNEQFF
. | . | TRBJ2-1 | TRBV11-2 | TGTGCCAGCAGCTTAGATATCCCCGTCAATGAGCAGTTCTTC | CASSLDIPVNEQFF
. | . | TRBJ2-7 | TRBV7-9 | TGTGCCAGCAGCGGAGCGCAGCTTAAGATCGAGCAGTACTTC | CASSGAQLKIEQYF
. | . | TRBJ1-2 | TRBV28 | TGTGCCAGCAGTGGTCAGGCAGGTTCCTACTATGGCTACACCTTC | CASSGQAGSYYGYTF
TRBD1 | . | TRBJ2-2 | TRBV4-1 | TGCGCCAGCAGCCAAGTAACAGGGGGTAGTGCCGGGGAGCTGTTTTTT | CASSQVTGGSAGELFF
. | few | TRBJ1-5 | TRBV27 | TGTGCCAGCAGTTCCAGGGTAAGCAATCAGCCCCAGCATTTT | CASSSRVSNQPQHF
TRBD1 | once | TRBJ1-1 | TRBV27 | TGTGCCAGCAGTCGCCGACAGGGGATGGCCACTGAAGCTTTCTTT | CASSRRQGMATEAFF
. | . | TRBJ2-2 | TRBV6-1 | TGTGCCAGCAGCCGGGACACTCACACCGGGGAGCTGTTTTTT | CASSRDTHTGELFF
TRBD1 | few | TRBJ2-5 | TRBV4-1 | TGCGCCAGCAGCCAGGGGGGACAGGGGTCGGGAACCCAGTACTTC | CASSQGGQGSGTQYF
TRBD1 | . | TRBJ1-2 | TRBV6-4 | TGTGCCAGCAGTGTCGATACAGGGGGTTATGGCTACACCTTC | CASSVDTGGYGYTF
. | . | TRBJ2-1 | TRBV2 | TGTGCCAGCAGTCCTAAGGGGGGGAGCTCCTACAATGAGCAGTTCTTC | CASSPKGGSSYNEQFF
TRBD2 | . | TRBJ2-1 | TRBV9 | TGTGCCAGCGGAGCGGGAGGGCACAATGAGCAGTTCTTC | CASGAGGHNEQFF
TRBD1 | . | TRBJ2-7 | TRBV19 | TGTGCCAGTAGTACTACCGGGACAGGTTTCCACGAGCAGTACTTC | CASSTTGTGFHEQYF
. | . | TRBJ1-1 | TRBV9 | TGTGCCAGCAGGGGAGGGGGGCCCACTGAAGCTTTCTTT | CASRGGGPTEAFF
TRBD2 | . | TRBJ2-1 | TRBV6-1 | TGTGCCAGCAGTGAGCTAGCGGGCTCCTACAATGAGCAGTTCTTC | CASSELAGSYNEQFF
. | . | TRBJ1-1 | TRBV28 | TGTGCCAGCCATGCGGGGCAGACTGAAGCTTTCTTT | CASHAGQTEAFF
TRBD1 | . | TRBJ1-1 | TRBV24-1 | TGTGCCACCAGTGATCCAGCACAGGGGGCGGCTGAAGCTTTCTTT | CATSDPAQGAAEAFF
. | . | TRBJ2-7 | TRBV13 | TGTGCCAGCAGCTTAGGGCCTAGCAAGAACTACGAGCAGTACTTC | CASSLGPSKNYEQYF
. | . | TRBJ1-2 | TRBV27 | TGTGCCAGCGCCCTGGCCCCCTCGAGGGTTACTGGCTACACCTTC | CASALAPSRVTGYTF
. | . | TRBJ1-1 | TRBV29-1 | TGCAGCGTTGAAGAGGGAGGAGGTGAAGCTTTCTTT | CSVEEGGGEAFF
TRBD1 | . | TRBJ1-5 | TRBV7-8 | TGTGCCAGCAGCCTCGACAGGGACCGATTTAGCAATCAGCCCCAGCATTTT | CASSLDRDRFSNQPQHF
. | . | TRBJ1-1 | TRBV2 | TGTGCCAGCAGTGAAGGGGGGGGGACTGAAGCTTTCTTT | CASSEGGGTEAFF
. | . | TRBJ1-1 | TRBV4-2 | TGTGCCAGCAGCCAAGAAGCCGGGATGAACACTGAAGCTTTCTTT | CASSQEAGMNTEAFF
. | . | TRBJ1-5 | TRBV6-6 | TGTGCCAGCAGCGTACAGGGCAGCAATCAGCCCCAGCATTTT | CASSVQGSNQPQHF
TRBD2 | . | TRBJ2-3 | TRBV4-1 | TGCGCCAGCAGCCTAGACCGGACTAGTACCCGATGGGGCACAGATACGCAGTATTTT | CASSLDRTSTRWGTDTQYF
. | once | TRBJ1-1 | TRBV14 | TGTGCCAGCAGCCACGGGGGTCACACTGAAGCTTTCTTT | CASSHGGHTEAFF